This TCR beta chain is drawn from a study of CD8 T cells in ankylosing spondylitis. Study-level results: Relatively scarce in peripheral blood, disease-linked clones were CD8+. Earlier authors reported some of these motif variants in reactive arthritis synovial fluid and blood. Among TCR beta sequences, a motif of several highly homologous variants appeared characteristic of ankylosing spondylitis blood.

Turning to this clonotype: The antigen is undetermined.

The germline gives CDR1 LGHDT, CDR2 YNNKEL (reference sequence). V shed 1 base and J shed 0 bases, with 6 bases lying between them. The CDR3 runs 15 residues. Molecular-barcoded quantitative 5'-RACE produced these TCR beta libraries. TCRdb passed the 5' RACE reads through MiXCR, listing each CDR3 protein once. This table has roughly 440,000 distinct CDR3 sequences, 15% to 20% appearing once. This receptor was obtained from a male donor with ankylosing spondylitis. This sequence joins TRBV3-1 and TRBJ1-4; D is ambiguous. Sequencing was done on a sample of blood, either unsorted or a sorted T cell fraction (not recorded which). The CDR3 nucleotides read TGTGCCAGCAGCCAAGGAGGGTCAACTAATGAAAAACTGTTTTTT. Translated, it gives CASSQGGSTNEKLFF.